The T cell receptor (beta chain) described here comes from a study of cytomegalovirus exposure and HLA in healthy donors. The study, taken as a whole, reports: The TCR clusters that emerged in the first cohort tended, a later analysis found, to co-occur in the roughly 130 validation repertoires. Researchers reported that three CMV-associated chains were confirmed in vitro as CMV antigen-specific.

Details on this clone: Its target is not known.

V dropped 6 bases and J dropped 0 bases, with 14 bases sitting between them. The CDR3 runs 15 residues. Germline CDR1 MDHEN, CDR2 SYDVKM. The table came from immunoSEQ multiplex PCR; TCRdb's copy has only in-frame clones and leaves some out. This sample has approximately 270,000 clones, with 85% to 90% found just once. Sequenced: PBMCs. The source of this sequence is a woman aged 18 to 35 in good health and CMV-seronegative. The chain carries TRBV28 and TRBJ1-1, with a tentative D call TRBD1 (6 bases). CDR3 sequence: CASSDSGQLNTEAFF. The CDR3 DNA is TGTGCCAGCAGCGACTCGGGACAATTGAACACTGAAGCTTTCTTT.